These 18 T cell receptor beta chains originate from one sample sequenced in a study of CD8 T cells in ankylosing spondylitis. Which antigens these TCRs recognize remains unknown. MiXCR, run by TCRdb on the 5' RACE reads, gives a single entry per CDR3 protein. This repertoire shows 500,000 to 650,000 distinct CDR3 sequences, under 5.5% found once; its top ten account for approximately 4%. Study outcomes and limitations: The study identified a TCR beta motif of under ten highly homologous variants that appeared characteristic of ankylosing spondylitis blood.

The sequenced sample was blood, either unsorted or a sorted T cell fraction (not recorded which). Source of these receptors: a male donor with ankylosing spondylitis.

This clonotype was observed many times. The chain has TRBV7-9 and TRBJ2-1; D remains unclear. V was pared by 8 bases and J by 0 bases, with 11 bases between. CDR3 length: 14 amino acids. CDR1 SEHNR and CDR2 FQNEAQ come from the germline V gene (reference sequence). CDR3 coding DNA: TGTGCCAGCGGCCGCGGTGGCTCCTACAATGAGCAGTTCTTC. The encoded protein is CASGRGGSYNEQFF.

This clonotype turned up a few times. V usage is TRBV7-2 and J usage is TRBJ2-7; TRBD2 agrees at 8 bases. Germline assignment: CDR1 SGHTA and CDR2 FQGNSA. V lost 5 bases and J lost 3; bases outside the gene matches: 9. CDR3 size: 15 residues. The CDR3 DNA reads TGTGCCAGCAGCCGAGCGGGAGAGCGGAGCTACGAGCAGTACTTC. It encodes CASSRAGERSYEQYF.

This clonotype has a handful of counts. The rearrangement joins TRBV11-2 to TRBJ2-1; 7 positions match TRBD2. Germline V gives CDR1 SGHAT, CDR2 FQNNGV. Trimming removed 7 bases from V and 0 bases from J; junction bases left unmatched: 9. The CDR3 is 16 residues long. CDR3 loop: CASTLLATSSYNEQFF. The DNA of the CDR3 is TGTGCCAGCACGTTACTAGCGACAAGCTCCTACAATGAGCAGTTCTTC.

Worth noting for this clonotype: A single base separates this from a much larger clone, so it may be a read error. The gene calls are TRBV20-1 and TRBJ2-5; TRBD1 agrees at 10 bases. CDR1 is DFQATT and CDR2 is SNEGSKA in the germline V gene (reference sequence). The CDR3 sequence is 15 residues long. The CDR3 region is CSARGLGTGEGTQCF. The CDR3 bases are TGCAGTGCTAGGGGGTTAGGGACAGGGGAGGGGACCCAGTGCTTC.

This clonotype was recorded many times. The V and J genes are TRBV7-8 and TRBJ2-3, with D possibly matching TRBD2 (6 bases). V dropped 1 base and J dropped 4 bases, with 15 bases sitting between them. There are 16 residues in the CDR3. Germline V gives CDR1 SGHVS, CDR2 FQNEAQ. CDR3 region: CASSLGSGVTADTQYF. In DNA form, the CDR3 reads TGTGCCAGCAGCTTAGGTTCGGGGGTAACGGCAGATACGCAGTATTTT.

The table lists this clonotype with many counts. This sequence joins TRBV29-1 and TRBJ2-2; D may be TRBD2 (5 bases). This CDR3 comprises 13 residues. V was cut by 7 bases and J by 3 bases, with 12 bases left in between. Germline V gene lookup returns CDR1 SQVTM and CDR2 ANQGSEA. CDR3 coding DNA: TGCAGCGCCTACGGCGGGTACACCGGGGAGCTGTTTTTT. Translated: CSAYGGYTGELFF.

In this sample, this clonotype turned up many times. The V and J genes are TRBV5-6 and TRBJ2-7; a possible D gene is TRBD1 (5 bases). This CDR3 contains 17 residues. CDR1 is SGHDT, CDR2 YYEEEE, per germline. V lost 1 base, J lost 2 bases, and 19 bases lay in between. The chain's CDR3 is CASSLFGARDVTYEQYF. CDR3 nucleotides: TGTGCCAGCAGCTTGTTTGGGGCCAGGGATGTCACCTACGAGCAGTACTTC.

V and J are TRBV4-3 and TRBJ2-7, with 7 positions matching TRBD1. Trimming took 5 bases from V and 3 from J; bases not matched to a gene: 7. The length of the CDR3 is 14 residues. CDR1 LGHNA and CDR2 YSLEER come from the germline V gene. The CDR3 DNA is TGCGCCAGCAGCTACCGGGACAGACGCTACGAGCAGTACTTC. Translating gives CASSYRDRRYEQYF.

Ten or more counts support this clonotype. This chain links TRBV4-1 with TRBJ2-2; D gene uncertain. The germline V and J ends were trimmed by 11 bases and 6 bases, with 22 bases remaining between them. The CDR3 has 15 amino acids. Germline CDR1 reads MGHRA; CDR2 reads YSYEKL. This CDR3 is CAAKRHDTVPGELFF. CDR3 DNA: TGCGCCGCAAAACGACACGACACCGTTCCCGGGGAGCTGTTTTTT.

This chain links TRBV19 with TRBJ1-2; unclear D gene. The V gene's germline CDR1 is LNHDA and CDR2 SQIVND (reference sequence). V was shortened by 11 bases and J by 0 bases, with 16 bases between the two germline ends. CDR3 length equals 14 residues. The CDR3 reads CAGSATYSNYGYTF. The CDR3 nucleotides are TGTGCCGGGAGCGCCACGTACTCTAACTATGGCTACACCTTC.

This clonotype showed up many times. The CDR3 DNA reads as TGTGCCAGCAGCCAAGATCTCCGGACGGGATCCTCCTACGAGCAGTACTTC. As protein: CASSQDLRTGSSYEQYF. This rearrangement joins TRBV4-2 to TRBJ2-7; possible D gene TRBD2, 5 bases. This CDR3 is built from 17 residues. With 0 bases removed from V and 0 bases from J, the gap between germline ends came to 15 bases. Looked up from germline, CDR1 is LGHNA and CDR2 is YNFKEQ.

The CDR3 reads CASSSAGAYFMPGANVLTF. The CDR3 DNA follows: TGTGCCAGCAGTTCGGCAGGGGCTTACTTTATGCCGGGGGCCAACGTCCTGACTTTC. This chain uses TRBV27 with TRBJ2-6, with a weak D call TRBD1 (6 bases). The CDR3 has 19 amino acids. Trimming removed 4 bases from V and 4 bases from J, with 23 bases in between. CDR1 is MNHEY, CDR2 SMNVEV, per germline (reference sequence).

At least ten counts were recorded for this clonotype. The chain links TRBV4-3 to TRBJ1-3; no reliable D call. Germline V gives CDR1 LGHNA, CDR2 YSLEER. The CDR3 totals 15 residues. V was trimmed by 1 base and J by 2 bases, leaving 9 bases between them. The DNA for the CDR3 is TGCGCCAGCAGCCAAGTTTGGAGACCTGGAAACACCATATATTTT. Protein sequence: CASSQVWRPGNTIYF.

This clonotype has a count of ten or more. The chain links TRBV28 to TRBJ1-1, with D tentatively TRBD1 (6 bases). This CDR3 spans 13 amino acids. Germline-derived CDR1 and CDR2 are MDHEN and SYDVKM. V shed 6 bases and J shed 1 base, with 9 bases lying between them. CDR3 coding DNA: TGTGCCAGCAGGAGACAGGAGAACACTGAAGCTTTCTTT. Translating it yields CASRRQENTEAFF.

This clonotype was detected ten times or more. This chain joins TRBV5-1 and TRBJ1-1; no clear D. The V and J ends lost 0 bases and 9 bases respectively, with 18 bases between them. This CDR3 spans 15 amino acids. The germline V gene encodes CDR1 SGHRS and CDR2 YFSETQ. In DNA, the CDR3 is TGCGCCAGCAGCTTGGGACCCGGGGAAGGAGAAAAAGCTTTCTTT. It specifies CASSLGPGEGEKAFF.

The V gene is TRBV28, the J gene TRBJ2-3; D unclear. CDR3 length equals 14 residues. The germline V gene encodes CDR1 MDHEN and CDR2 SYDVKM. Trimming removed 7 bases at V and 0 bases at J, with 11 bases between. In DNA, the CDR3 is TGTGCCAGCACCTCGGGCTATAGCACAGATACGCAGTATTTT. It specifies CASTSGYSTDTQYF.

This clonotype was counted a few times. The genes are TRBV28 and TRBJ2-2; possibly TRBD1 for D (6 bases). CDR3 length equals 13 residues. Trimming removed 7 bases from V and 0 bases from J, with 6 bases in between. CDR1 is MDHEN and CDR2 is SYDVKM in the germline V gene. The CDR3 nucleotides read TGTGCCAGCAAGGGGGCGAACACCGGGGAGCTGTTTTTT. This sequence encodes CASKGANTGELFF.

Many counts were recorded for this clonotype. In nucleotides, the CDR3 is TGCAGCGGGACAGAGAACACCGGGGAGCTGTTTTTT. It codes for CSGTENTGELFF. The chain has TRBV29-1 and TRBJ2-2; D is possibly TRBD1 (6 bases). Germline assignment: CDR1 SQVTM and CDR2 ANQGSEA. Trimming stripped 7 bases from V and 1 base from J, with 7 bases between. The CDR3 spans 12 residues.